This passage covers 27 T cell receptor beta chains from one sample sequenced in a study of blood T cells in healthy people across ages. A second PCR of 7 to 11 cycles used a sample-barcoded 5' primer and a J-beta primer mix. TCRdb re-analysed the 5' RACE reads in MiXCR, keeping a single row per CDR3 protein. The sample records about 800,000 distinct CDR3 sequences, about three fifths being singletons. Sequencing was performed on blood. The receptors were gathered from a man aged 25-40 years in good health.

This clonotype was found once. The J gene is TRBJ2-1, the V gene TRBV27; 7 positions agree with TRBD2. With V trimmed by 7 bases and J by 13 bases, 16 bases remained unmatched. Germline CDR1 and CDR2: MNHEY and SMNVEV (reference sequence). This CDR3 has 14 residues. This chain's CDR3 is CASKLTGTKVGQFF. Here the CDR3 DNA reads TGTGCCAGCAAATTGACCGGGACTAAAGTCGGACAGTTCTTC.

J is TRBJ1-6 and V is TRBV4-3; D gene unclear. Germline-derived CDR1 and CDR2 are LGHNA and YSLEER. V lost 0 bases, J lost 7 bases, and 10 bases lay in between. This CDR3 region has 15 residues. The CDR3 is CASSQERRANSPLHF. CDR3 in DNA: TGCGCCAGCAGCCAAGAACGGAGGGCGAATTCACCCCTCCACTTT.

This chain links TRBV12-3 or TRBV12-4 with TRBJ2-7; D unresolved. The closer fit of TRBJ2-5 to the DNA end suggests the J call may be wrong. The CDR3 is made up of 14 amino acids. DNA for the CDR3: TGTGCCAGCAGTTTATTGGGTGGTGCGGAGACCCAGTACTTC. Translation gives CASSLLGGAETQYF.

The V call is TRBV24-1, the J call TRBJ2-3; 8 bases line up with TRBD1. Germline CDR1 and CDR2: KGHDR and SFDVKD. The CDR3 spans 15 residues. Trimming took 4 bases from V and 9 from J; bases not matched to a gene: 11. CDR3 amino acids: CATSDVTGDLDTQYF. For the CDR3, the DNA is TGTGCCACCAGTGACGTGACAGGGGATCTAGACACGCAGTATTTT.

As DNA, the CDR3 is TGCAGCGTGGGGACCGCACTTCAAGAGACCCAGTTCTTC. Translating gives CSVGTALQETQFF. The rearrangement uses TRBV29-1 and TRBJ2-1; D could derive from TRBD1 or TRBD2 (5 bases each). Germline V lookup: CDR1 SQVTM, CDR2 ANQGSEA. The germline V and J ends were trimmed by 6 bases and 13 bases, with 22 bases remaining between them. This CDR3 is 13 amino acids long.

This clonotype was counted once. V usage is TRBV20-1 and J usage is TRBJ1-2; the match to TRBD1 covers 9 bases. The ends lost 1 base at V and 3 bases at J; junction bases unmatched: 6. The CDR3 totals 15 residues. The germline V gene has CDR1 DFQATT and CDR2 SNEGSKA (reference sequence). The CDR3, as DNA: TGCAGTGCTAGAGGGGACAGGGAGGTCGACTATGGCTACACCTTC. It translates to CSARGDREVDYGYTF.

The V and J genes are TRBV7-9 and TRBJ2-1, with D tentatively TRBD2 (6 bases). The CDR3 is 16 amino acids. CDR1 and CDR2 from the germline V gene are SEHNR and FQNEAQ (reference sequence). V was pared by 4 bases and J by 10 bases, with 23 bases between. The CDR3, as DNA: TGTGCCAGCAGCTCCAGAGGGACTTCTGGGGGTGGAGAGCAGTTCTTC. Translating it yields CASSSRGTSGGGEQFF.

J is TRBJ2-5 and V is TRBV12-3 or TRBV12-4; no firm D call. The CDR3 is 11 amino acids. V lost 7 bases to trimming and J lost 7 bases, with 10 bases between them. This chain's CDR3 is CASTVSGTQYF. The CDR3 DNA is TGTGCCAGCACGGTGTCGGGGACCCAGTACTTC.

This chain uses TRBV9 with TRBJ2-3; a possible D gene is TRBD2 (6 bases). The CDR3 is made up of 15 amino acids. Trimming took off 1 base at V and 2 bases at J, with 11 bases between the two ends. Germline V lookup: CDR1 SGDLS, CDR2 YYNGEE. CDR3: CASSVRASVTDTQYF. CDR3 bases: TGTGCCAGCAGCGTAAGGGCTAGCGTCACAGATACGCAGTATTTT.

This clonotype turned up a few times. The V gene is TRBV7-2, the J gene TRBJ2-1, with 11 nucleotides matching TRBD2. V was pared by 3 bases and J by 7 bases, with 5 bases of the junction left unmatched. This CDR3 region has 15 residues. The V gene's germline CDR1 is SGHTA and CDR2 FQGNSA. CDR3 loop: CASSLTSGTSNEQFF. CDR3 in DNA: TGTGCCAGCAGCTTGACTAGCGGGACTTCTAATGAGCAGTTCTTC.

J is TRBJ2-3 and V is TRBV7-9; no firm D call. Germline assignment: CDR1 SEHNR and CDR2 FQNEAQ (reference sequence). V dropped 6 bases and J dropped 5 bases, with 9 bases sitting between them. The CDR3 has 12 amino acids. The CDR3 here is CASRNSVDTQYF. The CDR3 nucleotides read TGTGCCAGCAGAAACTCGGTAGATACGCAGTATTTT.

This chain joins TRBV20-1 and TRBJ1-2; D may be TRBD1 (5 bases). Per the germline V gene, CDR1 is DFQATT and CDR2 is SNEGSKA (reference sequence). The ends were cut back, 1 base at V and 4 bases at J, with 19 bases in the middle. The CDR3 spans 16 residues. As DNA, the CDR3 is TGCAGTGCTAGAGGCCGGGGGAGGGGCGAGGCCTATGGCTACACCTTC. Amino acids: CSARGRGRGEAYGYTF.

The chain is built from TRBV29-1 and TRBJ1-2; D is unresolved. V was shortened by 3 bases and J by 4 bases, with 9 bases between the two germline ends. Germline V gene lookup returns CDR1 SQVTM and CDR2 ANQGSEA. The CDR3 runs 12 residues. Here the CDR3 reads CSVEEEGYGYTF. CDR3 DNA sequence: TGCAGCGTTGAGGAAGAGGGCTATGGCTACACCTTC.

This chain connects TRBV29-1 to TRBJ1-2, with 7 bases fitting TRBD1. In germline, CDR1 is SQVTM, CDR2 ANQGSEA. Germline trimming cut 2 bases from V and 4 bases from J; bases unmatched to any gene: 13. This CDR3 is 16 amino acids long. CDR3: CSVEKAAGGSSYGYTF. CDR3 in DNA: TGCAGCGTTGAAAAGGCGGCAGGGGGGTCGTCCTATGGCTACACCTTC.

In its sample, this clonotype was seen once. J is TRBJ1-1 and V is TRBV7-2; D gene ambiguous. Germline loops: CDR1 SGHTA, CDR2 FQGNSA. The germline V and J ends were trimmed by 3 bases and 7 bases, with 9 bases remaining between them. The CDR3 contains 12 residues. The CDR3 here is CASSFSGVEAFF. The CDR3 bases are TGTGCCAGCAGCTTTTCAGGCGTTGAAGCTTTCTTT. Complete variable domain (other parts from reference TRBV7-2 and TRBJ1-1): GAGVSQSPSNKVTEKGKDVELRCDPISGHTALYWYRQSLGQGLEFLIYFQGNSAPDKSGLPSDRFSAERTGGSVSTLTIQRTQQEDSAVYLCASSFSGVEAFFGQGTRLTVV.

The genes are TRBV7-2 and TRBJ1-1, with D maybe TRBD1 (5 bases). The CDR3 runs 14 residues. From germline, CDR1 is SGHTA and CDR2 FQGNSA. Trimming took off 5 bases at V and 1 base at J, with 11 bases between the two ends. The CDR3 bases are TGTGCCAGCAGCCCCTACGGGGGGAACACTGAAGCTTTCTTT. Protein: CASSPYGGNTEAFF.

The chain carries TRBV5-1 and TRBJ2-7; 12 bases line up with TRBD2. The DNA end favors TRBJ2-5, so the J call may be wrong. In germline, CDR1 is SGHRS, CDR2 YFSETQ. The CDR3 consists of 16 residues. This CDR3 reads CASSTTLAGGLETQYF. The CDR3 DNA sequence: TGCGCCAGCAGCACCACACTAGCGGGAGGATTGGAGACCCAGTACTTC.

The sample holds a few counts of this clonotype. CDR3 sequence (DNA): TGCGCCAGCAGTGTCTCAGCGGGGGGCGGTGAGACCCAGTACTTC. Translating it yields CASSVSAGGGETQYF. This sequence joins TRBV10-2 and TRBJ2-5; the match to TRBD2 covers 9 bases. The V segment lost 4 bases and the J segment 5 bases; nucleotides outside the gene matches: 8. The CDR3 contains 15 residues. Germline V gene sequence: CDR1 WSHSY, CDR2 SAAADI.

This clonotype was observed a handful of times. The V gene is TRBV20-1, the J gene TRBJ2-3; tentatively, D is TRBD1 or TRBD2 (5 bases each). V was clipped by 6 bases and J by 7 bases, with 23 bases between them. The CDR3 consists of 15 residues. Germline V gene lookup returns CDR1 DFQATT and CDR2 SNEGSKA (reference sequence). The CDR3 loop is CSARDRLLLNYTQYF. The CDR3 DNA reads TGCAGTGCGAGGGACCGACTGCTCCTTAACTATACGCAGTATTTT.

Note on this clonotype: Given a much more abundant clone one base away, this may be a read error. The chain employs TRBV29-1 and TRBJ2-7, with D tentatively TRBD2 (6 bases). Germline lookup yields CDR1 SQVTM and CDR2 ANQGSEA. The germline V and J ends were trimmed by 4 bases and 7 bases, with 14 bases remaining between them. CDR3 length: 12 residues. CDR3 sequence: CSVGGTQNEQYF. The DNA for the CDR3 is TGCAGCGTTGGCGGGACTCAGAATGAGCAGTACTTC.

This chain uses TRBV10-3 with TRBJ2-1; maybe TRBD2 (7 bases). The CDR3 consists of 13 residues. Per germline, CDR1 ENHRY and CDR2 SYGVKD. Trimming removed 10 bases from V and 14 bases from J, with 24 bases in between. The CDR3 DNA reads TGTGCCACCTGTGAGTCAGAGGGGGGGCAGAAGTTCTTC. This codes for CATCESEGGQKFF.

This chain connects TRBV28 to TRBJ2-4; D may be TRBD1 (5 bases). The tail of the sequence fits TRBJ2-7 better, so the J call may be wrong. The CDR3 runs 13 residues. Germline CDR1 and CDR2: MDHEN and SYDVKM. CDR3 protein: CASGAIDQYEQYF. Here the CDR3 DNA reads TGTGCCAGCGGGGCTATAGACCAGTACGAGCAGTACTTC.

This chain links TRBV7-6 with TRBJ2-5, with D unresolved. The CDR3 sequence is 13 residues long. Per the germline V gene, CDR1 is SGHVS and CDR2 is FNYEAQ. V was shortened by 3 bases and J by 2 bases, with 7 bases between the two germline ends. The chain's CDR3 is CASSFLGQETQYF. For the CDR3, the DNA is TGTGCCAGCAGCTTCCTTGGACAAGAGACCCAGTACTTC.

The chain joins TRBV11-1 to TRBJ2-7; 11 bases are a match to TRBD2. From germline, CDR1 is SGHAT and CDR2 FQDESV (reference sequence). After removal of 4 bases from V and 1 base from J, the junction contained 9 bases not matched to a gene. The CDR3 totals 17 residues. CDR3 region: CASSSIPGTSGSYEQYF. CDR3 coding DNA: TGTGCCAGCAGCTCCATCCCCGGGACTAGCGGTTCCTACGAGCAGTACTTC.

This chain's CDR3 is CASSQVTVETQYF. The CDR3 nucleotides are TGTGCCAGCAGCCAAGTGACGGTAGAGACCCAGTACTTC. The chain uses TRBV3-1 and TRBJ2-5; D unclear. Trimming took 1 base from V and 4 from J, leaving 7 bases between them. This CDR3 is built from 13 residues. Germline CDR1 is LGHDT and CDR2 is YNNKEL (reference sequence).

The rearrangement uses TRBV29-1 and TRBJ2-1; unclear D gene. This CDR3 has 11 residues. In germline, CDR1 is SQVTM, CDR2 ANQGSEA. V shed 3 bases and J shed 7 bases, with 7 bases lying between them. CDR3 region: CSVEYVNEQFF. Written as DNA, the CDR3 is TGCAGCGTTGAGTATGTAAATGAGCAGTTCTTC.

The chain is built from TRBV10-2 and TRBJ2-7; TRBD1 agrees at 7 bases. V dropped 6 bases and J dropped 4; count of bases not matched to a gene: 18. Germline CDR1 and CDR2: WSHSY and SAAADI. The length of the CDR3 is 17 residues. The CDR3 nucleotides read TGCGCCAGCAGCCTCACAACGACAGGGTCGCTTGGATACGAGCAGTACTTC. Its translation is CASSLTTTGSLGYEQYF.